Listed below are T cell receptor beta chains from one sample, sequenced in a study of T cells in Graves' hyperthyroidism and ophthalmopathy. From the multiplex PCR reads, TCRdb called clonotypes with MiXCR, one entry per CDR3 protein. The profile shows hundreds of thousands of distinct CDR3 sequences, less than 25% of them singletons. The specimen was blood. The source of these receptors is a man under 40 with Graves' ophthalmopathy. CDR3s include the opening cysteine and the closing phenylalanine or tryptophan. The size field is filled for only some rows; it gives once, few, many or a size class.

j_call v_call clone_size cdr3_aa
TRBJ2-7 TRBV20-1 . CSARDLSSGKYEQYF
TRBJ1-1 TRBV15 few CATSREGWSMNTEAFF
TRBJ1-6 TRBV7-9 . CASSFFTPYNSPLHF
TRBJ2-7 TRBV5-8 many CASSLARGGVDREQYF
TRBJ2-4 TRBV6-2/TRBV6-3 . CASSYWGLAGTLAKNIQYF
TRBJ1-3 TRBV11-2 many CASSPLSSYTIYF
TRBJ2-2 TRBV4-3 . CASSQDWGPGELFF
TRBJ1-4 TRBV6-1 once CASSPDREATNEKLFF
TRBJ2-1 TRBV6-1 many CASTGDYYVGTSPSIVTIYNEQFF
TRBJ1-2 TRBV6-2/TRBV6-3 . CASTQGGTTNYGYTF
TRBJ1-1 TRBV5-1 . CASSLGAGAYTEAFF
TRBJ1-1 TRBV20-1 few CSGGVLGNTEAFF
TRBJ2-7 TRBV27 many CASSFVRGDEQYF
TRBJ2-7 TRBV18 few CASTSRTGEFYEQYF
TRBJ2-1 TRBV30 many CAWSSGNEQFF
TRBJ1-5 TRBV6-1 . CASRTDPGTGGFQPQHF
TRBJ2-3 TRBV27 . CASSFRVAGDTQYF
TRBJ1-2 TRBV30 many CAWSVIRQGVGYTF
TRBJ2-1 TRBV7-9 . CASSIRTGGIFNEQFF
TRBJ2-7 TRBV6-1 few CASSFRDPLYEQYF
. TRBV30 . CAWRTGVSRQFF
TRBJ2-1 TRBV3-1 many CASSQDLRVPYNEQFF
TRBJ2-7 TRBV6-1 many CASSPWGLAGVYEQYF